This is a list of T cell receptor beta chains from one sample in a study of T cell changes during pregnancy in multiple sclerosis. Libraries were prepared by immunoSEQ multiplex PCR; TCRdb keeps only in-frame clonotypes and omits some of them. Here the sample spans tens of thousands of clones, more than 90% being singletons. This specimen was CD4+ T cells from peripheral blood mononuclear cells, taken in the first trimester of pregnancy. The receptors stem from a female donor with multiple sclerosis, enrolled in a pregnancy study. CDR3s include the opening cysteine and the closing phenylalanine or tryptophan. D genes are given only for firm matches. Size is stated for part of the rows, as once, few or many counts, or as a class when the clone is expanded.

CDR3,DNA,length,size,J,V,D
CASLSGGLAGPYNEQFF,TGTGCCAGCCTCTCGGGGGGACTAGCGGGACCCTACAATGAGCAGTTCTTC,17,.,TRBJ2-1,TRBV18,TRBD2
CASSTTRQGNNQPQHF,TGTGCCAGCAGTACGACAAGACAGGGAAACAATCAGCCCCAGCATTTT,16,.,TRBJ1-5,TRBV27,TRBD1
CASSPWTGNSNQPQHF,TGTGCCAGCAGTCCCTGGACAGGAAATAGCAATCAGCCCCAGCATTTT,16,.,TRBJ1-5,TRBV27,TRBD1
CAGKNRGRVGGYTF,TGTGCCGGAAAGAACAGAGGCAGGGTGGGGGGCTACACCTTC,14,.,TRBJ1-2,TRBV28,.
CASSQEEQGPYEQYF,TGCGCCAGCAGCCAAGAGGAACAGGGGCCCTACGAGCAGTACTTC,15,.,TRBJ2-7,TRBV4-1,TRBD1
CASSQLAGGTVETQYF,TGTGCCAGCAGTCAATTAGCGGGAGGGACTGTGGAGACCCAGTACTTC,16,.,TRBJ2-5,TRBV28,TRBD2
CASSQDRDGRAGEQFF,TGTGCCAGCAGCCAGGACCGGGACGGCCGAGCGGGTGAGCAGTTCTTC,16,.,TRBJ2-1,TRBV4-2,.
CASSLGLATQETQYF,TGTGCCAGCAGCTTAGGGCTAGCGACCCAAGAGACCCAGTACTTC,15,.,TRBJ2-5,TRBV11-3,.
CASSSGQLVTDTQYF,TGTGCCAGCAGCAGTGGACAGTTAGTCACAGATACGCAGTATTTT,15,.,TRBJ2-3,TRBV7-2,.
CASTHYEQYF,TGTGCCAGCACCCACTACGAGCAGTACTTC,10,once,TRBJ2-7,TRBV28,.
CASSLQGFSNQPQHF,TGTGCCAGCAGTTTACAGGGGTTCAGCAATCAGCCCCAGCATTTT,15,.,TRBJ1-5,TRBV2,TRBD1
CASSPGLAGGPVEQYF,TGTGCCAGCAGTCCCGGACTAGCGGGAGGGCCAGTCGAGCAGTACTTC,16,.,TRBJ2-7,TRBV28,TRBD2
CASGRDSTYEQYF,TGTGCCAGCGGGCGGGACAGCACCTACGAGCAGTACTTC,13,once,TRBJ2-7,TRBV27,.
CASSLEVSGPNTGELFF,TGTGCCAGCAGCTTAGAGGTTTCGGGTCCGAACACCGGGGAGCTGTTTTTT,17,.,TRBJ2-2,TRBV11-2,.
CASSSPDYEQYF,TGTGCCAGCTCATCTCCAGACTACGAGCAGTACTTC,12,.,TRBJ2-7,TRBV18,.
CAWGLGQGATEAFF,TGTGCCTGGGGACTCGGACAGGGGGCAACTGAAGCTTTCTTT,14,.,TRBJ1-1,TRBV30,TRBD1
CASSETSGRREQYF,TGCGCCAGCAGTGAGACTAGCGGGAGGCGGGAGCAGTACTTC,14,once,TRBJ2-7,TRBV10-2,TRBD2
CASSLRSYTGELFF,TGTGCCAGCAGCCTTCGTTCGTACACCGGGGAGCTGTTTTTT,14,.,TRBJ2-2,TRBV7-2,.
CASSPGTLGLAEAGGQFF,TGTGCCAGCAGTCCCGGGACACTGGGACTAGCGGAGGCGGGTGGGCAGTTCTTC,18,once,TRBJ2-1,TRBV5-4,TRBD2
CASARKQGRSTDTQYF,TGCGCCAGCGCCCGAAAACAGGGTAGGAGCACAGATACGCAGTATTTT,16,.,TRBJ2-3,TRBV5-1,.